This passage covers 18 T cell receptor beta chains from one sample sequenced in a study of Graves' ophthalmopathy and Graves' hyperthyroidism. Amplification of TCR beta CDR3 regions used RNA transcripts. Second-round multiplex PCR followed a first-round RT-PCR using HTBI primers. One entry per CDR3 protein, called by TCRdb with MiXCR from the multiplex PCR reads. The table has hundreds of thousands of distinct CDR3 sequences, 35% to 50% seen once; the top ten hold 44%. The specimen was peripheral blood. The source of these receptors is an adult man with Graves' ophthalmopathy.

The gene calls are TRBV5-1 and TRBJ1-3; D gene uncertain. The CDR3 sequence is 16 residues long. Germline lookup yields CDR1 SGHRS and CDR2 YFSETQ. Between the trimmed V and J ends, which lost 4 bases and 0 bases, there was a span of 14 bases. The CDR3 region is CASSRQPLSSGNTIYF. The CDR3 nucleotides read TGCGCCAGCAGCCGTCAGCCCCTGAGCTCTGGAAACACCATATATTTT.

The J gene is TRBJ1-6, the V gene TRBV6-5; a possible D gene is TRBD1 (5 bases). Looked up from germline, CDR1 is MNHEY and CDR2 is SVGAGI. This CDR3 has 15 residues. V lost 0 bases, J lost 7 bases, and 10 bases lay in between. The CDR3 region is CASSYSGLLNSPLHF. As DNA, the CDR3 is TGTGCCAGCAGTTACTCGGGACTCTTAAATTCACCCCTCCACTTT.

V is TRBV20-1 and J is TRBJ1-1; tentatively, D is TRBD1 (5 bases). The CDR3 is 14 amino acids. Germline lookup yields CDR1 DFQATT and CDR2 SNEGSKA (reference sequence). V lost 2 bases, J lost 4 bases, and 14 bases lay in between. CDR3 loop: CSARRGGRSTEAFF. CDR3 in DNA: TGCAGTGCTAGACGCGGGGGTCGTAGCACTGAAGCTTTCTTT.

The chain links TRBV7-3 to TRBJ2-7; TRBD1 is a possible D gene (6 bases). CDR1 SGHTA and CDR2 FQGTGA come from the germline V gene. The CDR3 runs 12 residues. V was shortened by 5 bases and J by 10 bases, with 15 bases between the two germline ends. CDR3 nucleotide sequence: TGTGCCAGCAGCAGGGCAGGGGCCGGCCAGTACTTC. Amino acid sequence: CASSRAGAGQYF.

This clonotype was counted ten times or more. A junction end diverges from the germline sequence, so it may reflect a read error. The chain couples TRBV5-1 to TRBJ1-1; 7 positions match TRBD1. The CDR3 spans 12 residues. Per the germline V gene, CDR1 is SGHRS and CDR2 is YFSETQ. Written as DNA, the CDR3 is TGCGCCAGCAGCTACGACAGGGCTGACGCTTTCTTT. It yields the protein CASSYDRADAFF. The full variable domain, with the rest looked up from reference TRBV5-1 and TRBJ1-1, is KAGVTQTPRYLIKTRGQQVTLSCSPISGHRSVSWYQQTPGQGLQFLFEYFSETQRNKGNFPGRFSGRQFSNSRSEMNVSTLELGDSALYLCASSYDRADAFFGQGTRLTVV.

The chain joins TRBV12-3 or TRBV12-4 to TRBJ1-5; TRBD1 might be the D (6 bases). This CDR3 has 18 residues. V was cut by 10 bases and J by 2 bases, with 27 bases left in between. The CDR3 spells CATSLAPIGTRRNQPQHF. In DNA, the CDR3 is TGTGCCACATCCCTCGCCCCAATCGGGACAAGACGCAATCAGCCCCAGCATTTT.

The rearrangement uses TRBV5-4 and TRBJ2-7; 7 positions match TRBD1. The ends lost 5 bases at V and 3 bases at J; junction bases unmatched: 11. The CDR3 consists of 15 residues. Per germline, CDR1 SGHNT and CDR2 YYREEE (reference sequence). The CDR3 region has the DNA TGTGCCAGCAGTTACTCCCGCGACAGGGACTACGAGCAGTACTTC. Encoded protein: CASSYSRDRDYEQYF.

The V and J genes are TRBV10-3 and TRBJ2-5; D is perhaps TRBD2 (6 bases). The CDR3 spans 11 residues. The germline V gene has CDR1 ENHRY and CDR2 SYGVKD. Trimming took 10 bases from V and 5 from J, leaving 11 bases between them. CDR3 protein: CATSVQETQYF. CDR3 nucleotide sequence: TGTGCCACTAGCGTACAGGAGACCCAGTACTTC.

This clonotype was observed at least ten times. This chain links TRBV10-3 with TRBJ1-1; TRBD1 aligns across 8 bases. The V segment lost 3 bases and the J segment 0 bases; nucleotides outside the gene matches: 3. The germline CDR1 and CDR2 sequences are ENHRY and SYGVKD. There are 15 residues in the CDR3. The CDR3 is CAISDPTGVNTEAFF. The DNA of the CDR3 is TGTGCCATCAGTGATCCGACAGGGGTGAACACTGAAGCTTTCTTT.

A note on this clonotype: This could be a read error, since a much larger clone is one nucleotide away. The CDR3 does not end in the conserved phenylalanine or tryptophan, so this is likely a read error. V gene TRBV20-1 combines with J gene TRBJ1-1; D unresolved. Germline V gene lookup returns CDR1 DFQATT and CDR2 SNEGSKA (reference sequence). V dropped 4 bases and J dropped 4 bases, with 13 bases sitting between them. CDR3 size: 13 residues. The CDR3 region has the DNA TGCAGTGCTAAGGAGGGTTTCATCACTGAAGCTTTCCTT. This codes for CSAKEGFITEAFL.

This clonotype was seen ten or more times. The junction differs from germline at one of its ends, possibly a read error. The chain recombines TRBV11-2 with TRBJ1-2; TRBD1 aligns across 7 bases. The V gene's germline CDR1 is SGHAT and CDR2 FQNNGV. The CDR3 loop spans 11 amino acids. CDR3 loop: CASSFLGQFAF. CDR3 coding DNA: TGTGCCAGCAGCTTTTTGGGACAGTTCGCCTTC.

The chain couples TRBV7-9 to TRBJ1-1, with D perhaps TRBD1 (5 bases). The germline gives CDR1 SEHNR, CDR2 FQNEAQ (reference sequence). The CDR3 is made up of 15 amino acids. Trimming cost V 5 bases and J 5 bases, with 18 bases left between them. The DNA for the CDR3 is TGTGCCAGCAGCCATGGGGGGGGGACGGGGACTGAAGCTTTCTTT. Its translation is CASSHGGGTGTEAFF. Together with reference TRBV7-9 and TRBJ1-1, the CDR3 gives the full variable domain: DTGVSQNPRHKITKRGQNVTFRCDPISEHNRLYWYRQTLGQGPEFLTYFQNEAQLEKSRLLSDRFSAERPKGSFSTLEIQRTEQGDSAMYLCASSHGGGTGTEAFFGQGTRLTVV.

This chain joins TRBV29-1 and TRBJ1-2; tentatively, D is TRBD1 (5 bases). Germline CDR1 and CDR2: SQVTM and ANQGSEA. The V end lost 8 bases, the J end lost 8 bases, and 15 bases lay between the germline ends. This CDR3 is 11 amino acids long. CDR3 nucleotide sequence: TGCAGCAGCCACGTAGGGGTCGGCTACACCTTC. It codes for CSSHVGVGYTF.

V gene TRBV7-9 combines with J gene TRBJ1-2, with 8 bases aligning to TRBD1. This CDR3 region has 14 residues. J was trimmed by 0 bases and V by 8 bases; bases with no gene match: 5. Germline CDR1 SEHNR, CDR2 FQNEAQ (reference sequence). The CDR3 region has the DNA TGTGCCAGCTCAGCGACAGGGGCTAACTATGGCTACACCTTC. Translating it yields CASSATGANYGYTF.

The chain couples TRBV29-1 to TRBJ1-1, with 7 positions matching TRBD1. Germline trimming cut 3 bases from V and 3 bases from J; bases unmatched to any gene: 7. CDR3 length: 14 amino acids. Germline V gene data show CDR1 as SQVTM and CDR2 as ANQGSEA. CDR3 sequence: CSVDRQGGDTEAFF. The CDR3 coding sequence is TGCAGCGTTGATAGGCAGGGGGGAGACACTGAAGCTTTCTTT.

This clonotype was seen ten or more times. The CDR3 region has the DNA TGTGCCAGCAGCTTAGGGGGGGACAGGAACACTGAAGCTTTCTTT. Translation gives CASSLGGDRNTEAFF. This chain links TRBV7-2 with TRBJ1-1; 7 nucleotides match TRBD1. Germline values: CDR1 SGHTA, CDR2 FQGNSA. The CDR3 spans 15 residues. With V trimmed by 1 base and J by 1 base, 3 bases remained unmatched.

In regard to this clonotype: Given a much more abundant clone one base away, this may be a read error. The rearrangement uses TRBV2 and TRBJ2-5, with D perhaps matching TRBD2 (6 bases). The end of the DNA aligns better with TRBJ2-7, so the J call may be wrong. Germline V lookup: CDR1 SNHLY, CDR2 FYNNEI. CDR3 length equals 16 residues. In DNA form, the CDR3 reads TGTGTCAGCAGTGACGTCCGCGGTGGGACTTCCTACGAGCAGTACTTC. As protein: CVSSDVRGGTSYEQYF.

The CDR3 region is CATSGQGLTQYF. The DNA for the CDR3 is TGTGCCACCAGTGGACAGGGTCTAACGCAGTATTTT. The chain joins TRBV24-1 to TRBJ2-3; 7 nucleotides align to TRBD1. Trimming cost V 5 bases and J 9 bases; bases outside gene matches: 4. Looked up from germline, CDR1 is KGHDR and CDR2 is SFDVKD. The length of the CDR3 is 12 residues.